A single sample gave rise to the 8 T cell receptor beta chains below, sequenced in a study of blood T cell repertoires in COVID-19. Sequencing used immunoSEQ multiplex PCR; TCRdb keeps in-frame clones, though not all of them. Altogether a few hundred thousand clones are present, approximately 92% being singletons, with the ten largest covering 2% to 3%. The sequenced material came from peripheral blood. The receptors here all came from a person aged 18 to 29 with COVID-19, enrolled during active disease.

In its sample, this clone was seen a few times. V and J are TRBV5-8 and TRBJ1-2, with 8 bases fitting TRBD1. The CDR3 runs to 17 residues. Germline V gene data show CDR1 as SGHTS and CDR2 as YDEGEE. The J segment lost 2 bases and the V segment lost 5 bases, leaving 14 bases of the junction unmatched. CDR3 sequence reads: CASRKKDREWGNYGYTF. The DNA for the CDR3 is TGTGCCAGCAGAAAAAAGGACAGGGAGTGGGGGAACTATGGCTACACCTTC.

The rearrangement links TRBV7-3 to TRBJ2-3, with 9 bases matching TRBD2. CDR3 size: 16 residues. Germline V gives CDR1 SGHTA, CDR2 FQGTGA. Trimming removed 5 bases from V and 4 bases from J; junction bases left unmatched: 10. CDR3 bases: TGTGCCAGCAGCACAATAGCGGGAGAGTTGGCAGATACGCAGTATTTT. As protein: CASSTIAGELADTQYF.

The chain joins TRBV10-3 to TRBJ2-2; D is perhaps TRBD2 (5 bases). V was shortened by 10 bases and J by 3 bases, with 24 bases between the two germline ends. The CDR3 runs to 17 residues. The germline CDR1 and CDR2 sequences are ENHRY and SYGVKD. The CDR3 is CATLGGRRLADTGELFF. The DNA for the CDR3 is TGTGCCACCCTCGGCGGCCGGCGCCTAGCCGACACCGGGGAGCTGTTTTTT.

The chain is built from TRBV28 and TRBJ2-2; TRBD2 matches 10 bases. The V gene's germline CDR1 is MDHEN and CDR2 SYDVKM. This CDR3 spans 16 amino acids. V was pared by 8 bases and J by 4 bases, with 10 bases of the junction left unmatched. The CDR3 protein is CASGRLAGHATGELFF. CDR3 bases: TGTGCCAGCGGCCGACTAGCGGGTCACGCCACCGGGGAGCTGTTTTTT.

This sequence joins TRBV7-2 and TRBJ1-6; TRBD1 agrees at 11 bases. J lost 11 bases, V lost 4 bases, and 4 bases had no gene match. Germline V lookup: CDR1 SGHTA, CDR2 FQGNSA. CDR3 length: 14 residues. The CDR3 protein is CASSSGTGGAPLHF. DNA of the CDR3: TGTGCCAGCAGCTCTGGGACAGGGGGAGCACCCCTCCACTTT.

The J gene is TRBJ2-5, the V gene TRBV13; TRBD2 agrees at 8 bases. Germline V gene data show CDR1 as PRHDT and CDR2 as FYEKMQ (reference sequence). J was trimmed by 4 bases and V by 2 bases; bases with no gene match: 3. This CDR3 is built from 14 residues. The CDR3 sequence: CASSLRLAGETQYF. DNA of the CDR3: TGTGCCAGCAGCTTACGGCTAGCGGGAGAGACCCAGTACTTC.

The chain carries TRBV6-1 and TRBJ2-1; possible D gene TRBD2, 6 bases. This CDR3 contains 16 residues. The ends were cut back, 1 base at V and 1 base at J, with 11 bases in the middle. The germline V gene encodes CDR1 MNHNS and CDR2 SASEGT. CDR3 protein: CASSEEPGVSYNEQFF. For the CDR3, the DNA is TGTGCCAGCAGTGAAGAGCCGGGAGTATCCTACAATGAGCAGTTCTTC.

The V gene is TRBV9, the J gene TRBJ1-5; D perhaps matches TRBD1 (5 bases). Per germline, CDR1 SGDLS and CDR2 YYNGEE. V was clipped by 4 bases and J by 9 bases, with 11 bases between them. CDR3 size: 12 residues. CDR3 region: CASSTGGRPQHF. CDR3 coding DNA: TGTGCCAGCAGCACCGGGGGAAGGCCCCAGCATTTT.